The T cell receptor beta chain described here comes from a study of tumor-infiltrating lymphocytes in oesophageal squamous cell carcinoma. MiXCR, applied by TCRdb to the PCR reads, yields one record per CDR3 protein. The table has some 20,000 distinct CDR3 sequences, about 38% seen once. The CDR3 runs to 14 residues. Between the trimmed V and J ends, which lost 3 bases and 1 base, there was a span of 9 bases. The V gene is TRBV12-3 or TRBV12-4, the J gene TRBJ2-5; no reliable D call. The sequenced material came from normal esophageal tissue next to the tumor. The receptor was isolated from a male donor with esophageal squamous cell carcinoma. CDR3 amino acids: CASSFITTQETQYF. The CDR3 DNA follows: TGTGCCAGCAGTTTTATAACTACCCAAGAGACCCAGTACTTC.